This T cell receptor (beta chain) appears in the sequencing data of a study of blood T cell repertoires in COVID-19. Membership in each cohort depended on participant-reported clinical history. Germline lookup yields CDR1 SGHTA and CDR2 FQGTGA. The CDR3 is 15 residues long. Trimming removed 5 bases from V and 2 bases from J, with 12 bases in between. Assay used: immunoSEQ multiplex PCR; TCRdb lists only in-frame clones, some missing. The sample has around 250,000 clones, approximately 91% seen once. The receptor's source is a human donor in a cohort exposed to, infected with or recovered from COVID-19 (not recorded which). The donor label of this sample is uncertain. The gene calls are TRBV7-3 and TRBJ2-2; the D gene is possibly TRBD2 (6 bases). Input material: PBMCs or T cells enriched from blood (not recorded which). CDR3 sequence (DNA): TGTGCCAGCAGCGGCGGGACTCTCAACACCGGGGAGCTGTTTTTT. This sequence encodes CASSGGTLNTGELFF.